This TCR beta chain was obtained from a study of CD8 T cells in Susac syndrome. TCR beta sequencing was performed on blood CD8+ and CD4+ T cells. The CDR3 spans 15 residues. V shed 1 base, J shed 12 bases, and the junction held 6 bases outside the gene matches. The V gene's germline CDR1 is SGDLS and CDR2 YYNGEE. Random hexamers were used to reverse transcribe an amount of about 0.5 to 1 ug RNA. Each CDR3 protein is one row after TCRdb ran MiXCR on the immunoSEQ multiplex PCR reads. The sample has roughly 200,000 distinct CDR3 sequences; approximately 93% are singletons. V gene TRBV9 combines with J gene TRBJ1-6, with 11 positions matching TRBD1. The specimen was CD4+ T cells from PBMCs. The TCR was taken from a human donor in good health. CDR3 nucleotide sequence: TGTGCCAGCAGCGTACAGGACAGGGGGCGTTTACCCCTCCACTTT. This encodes CASSVQDRGRLPLHF. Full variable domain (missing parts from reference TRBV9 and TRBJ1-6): DSGVTQTPKHLITATGQRVTLRCSPRSGDLSVYWYQQSLDQGLQFLIQYYNGEERAKGNILERFSAQQFPDLHSELNLSSLELGDSALYFCASSVQDRGRLPLHFGNGTRLTVT.